Detailed here is one T cell receptor beta chain. V lost 1 base and J lost 7; bases outside the gene matches: 8. This CDR3 contains 15 residues. Germline V lookup: CDR1 SGHNT, CDR2 YYREEE (reference sequence). This sample stems from a study of technical replicates of blood from a few donors. The method was immunoSEQ multiplex PCR; TCRdb's version includes in-frame clones alone and lacks a portion of them. The repertoire has 75,000 to 100,000 clones, 85% to 95% of them found once; the top ten carry 0.25% to 0.35%. The chain carries TRBV5-4 and TRBJ2-7; 10 nucleotides line up with TRBD2. This sequence originates from a human donor in good health. Input material: T cells isolated from PBMCs. CDR3: CASSLRLAGEEEQYF. In nucleotides, the CDR3 is TGTGCCAGCAGCTTGCGCCTAGCGGGAGAGGAAGAGCAGTACTTC.